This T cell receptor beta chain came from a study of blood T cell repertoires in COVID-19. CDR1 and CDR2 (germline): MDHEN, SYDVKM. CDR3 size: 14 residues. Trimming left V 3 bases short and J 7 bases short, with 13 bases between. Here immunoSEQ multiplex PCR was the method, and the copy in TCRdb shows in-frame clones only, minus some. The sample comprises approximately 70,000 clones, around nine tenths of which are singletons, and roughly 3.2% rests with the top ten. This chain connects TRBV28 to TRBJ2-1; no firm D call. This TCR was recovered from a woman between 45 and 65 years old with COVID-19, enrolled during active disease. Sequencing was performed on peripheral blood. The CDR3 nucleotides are TGTGCCAGCAGTTTCCTCGGAGTCTTGAATGAGCAGTTCTTC. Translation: CASSFLGVLNEQFF.